This T cell receptor (beta chain) was profiled in a study of T cell responses to AZD1222 COVID-19 vaccine. Study-level results: An increase in Spike-specific TCR breadth and depth was observed after two AZD1222 doses. Repertoire samples came only from after the peak T cell response. At study baseline, merely several AZD1222 recipients were seropositive.

Notes on this clone: The antigen is unknown.

Method: immunoSEQ multiplex PCR; TCRdb's copy keeps in-frame clones and lacks some. The sample holds about 150,000 clones, 90% to 95% seen once. Looked up from germline, CDR1 is KGHSH and CDR2 is LQKENI. With V trimmed by 3 bases and J by 4 bases, 8 bases remained unmatched. This CDR3 region has 15 residues. The sequences come from peripheral blood, collected 28 days after the second AZD1222 dose. The sequence derives from an adult who received the AZD1222 COVID-19 vaccine. The V gene is TRBV18, the J gene TRBJ1-1; TRBD1 aligns across 7 bases. In DNA form, the CDR3 reads TGTGCCAGCTCACCCAGACAGGGAGTGGCCACTGAAGCTTTCTTT. This gives the protein CASSPRQGVATEAFF.